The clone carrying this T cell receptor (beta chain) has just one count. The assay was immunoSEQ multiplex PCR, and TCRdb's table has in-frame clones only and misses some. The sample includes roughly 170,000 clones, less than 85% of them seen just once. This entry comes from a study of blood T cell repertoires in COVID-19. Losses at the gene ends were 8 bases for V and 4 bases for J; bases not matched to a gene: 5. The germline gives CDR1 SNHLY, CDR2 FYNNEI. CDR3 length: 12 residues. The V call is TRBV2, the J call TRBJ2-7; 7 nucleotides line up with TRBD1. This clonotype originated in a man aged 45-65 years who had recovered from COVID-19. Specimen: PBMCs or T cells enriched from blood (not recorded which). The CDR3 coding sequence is TGTGCCAGCCGACAGGGCGAGTACGAGCAGTACTTC. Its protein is CASRQGEYEQYF.